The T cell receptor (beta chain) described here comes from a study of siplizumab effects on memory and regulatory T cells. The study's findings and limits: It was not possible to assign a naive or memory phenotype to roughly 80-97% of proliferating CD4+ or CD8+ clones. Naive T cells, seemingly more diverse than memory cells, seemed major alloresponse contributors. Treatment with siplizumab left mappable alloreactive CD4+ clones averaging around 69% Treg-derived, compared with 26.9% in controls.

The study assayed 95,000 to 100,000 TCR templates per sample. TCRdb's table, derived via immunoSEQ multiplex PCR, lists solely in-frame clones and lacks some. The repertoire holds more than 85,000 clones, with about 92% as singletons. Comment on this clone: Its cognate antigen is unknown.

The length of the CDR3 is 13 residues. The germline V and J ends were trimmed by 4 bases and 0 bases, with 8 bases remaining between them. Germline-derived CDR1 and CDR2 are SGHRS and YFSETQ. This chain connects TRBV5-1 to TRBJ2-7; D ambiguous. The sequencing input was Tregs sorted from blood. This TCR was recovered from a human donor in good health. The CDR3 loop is CASSSVSSYEQYF. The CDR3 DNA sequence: TGCGCCAGCAGCAGCGTATCCTCCTACGAGCAGTACTTC. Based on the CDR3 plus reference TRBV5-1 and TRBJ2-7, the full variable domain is KAGVTQTPRYLIKTRGQQVTLSCSPISGHRSVSWYQQTPGQGLQFLFEYFSETQRNKGNFPGRFSGRQFSNSRSEMNVSTLELGDSALYLCASSSVSSYEQYFGPGTRLTVT.